These 28 T cell receptor beta chains originate from one sample sequenced in a study of blood T cell repertoires in COVID-19. Data came from immunoSEQ multiplex PCR; TCRdb stores just in-frame clones and leaves some out. The table shows about 150,000 clones, with 75% to 90% occurring only once. Sequencing input: peripheral blood. The receptors were sampled from a woman aged 40 to 50 with acute or convalescent COVID-19.

V and J are TRBV6-6 and TRBJ1-1, with D tentatively TRBD1 (5 bases). Germline values: CDR1 MNHNY, CDR2 SVGAGI (reference sequence). Trimming took off 4 bases at V and 0 bases at J, with 15 bases between the two ends. The length of the CDR3 is 16 residues. In DNA form, the CDR3 reads TGTGCCAGCAGTTCAGGGCCTCTGAGTTTGAACACTGAAGCTTTCTTT. Translated: CASSSGPLSLNTEAFF.

The CDR3: CASSIRRGPETQYF. CDR3 bases: TGTGCCAGTAGTATTAGGAGAGGGCCAGAGACCCAGTACTTC. The chain has TRBV19 and TRBJ2-5, with a weak D call TRBD2 (5 bases). In germline, CDR1 is LNHDA, CDR2 SQIVND (reference sequence). With 3 bases removed from V and 4 bases from J, the gap between germline ends came to 12 bases. The CDR3 totals 14 residues.

This clone was seen only once. The genes are TRBV27 and TRBJ2-7, with 9 bases that match TRBD1. CDR1 is MNHEY and CDR2 is SMNVEV in the germline V gene (reference sequence). The CDR3 loop spans 18 amino acids. V shed 7 bases and J 5 bases; nucleotides not matched to a gene: 21. The CDR3 spells CASIPRGQGIFMVDEQYF. The CDR3 bases are TGTGCCAGCATACCGAGGGGACAGGGTATTTTCATGGTCGACGAGCAGTACTTC.

The gene calls are TRBV11-2 and TRBJ2-7, with 9 bases aligning to TRBD1. V trimming: 3 bases; J trimming: 2 bases; junction bases outside the gene matches: 8. Germline CDR1 and CDR2: SGHAT and FQNNGV. CDR3 length: 16 residues. The CDR3 DNA sequence: TGTGCCAGCAGCTTGAATCTAGACAGGGGGACCTACGAGCAGTACTTC. Translating gives CASSLNLDRGTYEQYF.

The chain couples TRBV28 to TRBJ1-5; TRBD1 is a possible D gene (5 bases). Germline-derived CDR1 and CDR2 are MDHEN and SYDVKM. The germline V and J ends were trimmed by 5 bases and 6 bases, with 17 bases remaining between them. The CDR3 length is 15 residues. Written as DNA, the CDR3 is TGTGCCAGCAGTCCCGACCAGGGTTTAAGTCAGCCCCAGCATTTT. This codes for CASSPDQGLSQPQHF.

The V and J genes are TRBV6-5 and TRBJ2-2, with D possibly matching TRBD1 (5 bases). CDR1 MNHEY and CDR2 SVGAGI come from the germline V gene. This CDR3 contains 14 residues. The ends were cut back, 8 bases at V and 5 bases at J, with 15 bases in the middle. The CDR3 bases are TGTGCCAGCGGCCAGGGTGTCGGTACCGGGGAGCTGTTTTTT. Residues: CASGQGVGTGELFF.

The V gene is TRBV28, the J gene TRBJ2-7; 8 nucleotides line up with TRBD2. Trimming at V came to 7 bases and at J to 2 bases, leaving 7 bases not matched to a gene. The germline CDR1 and CDR2 sequences are MDHEN and SYDVKM. CDR3 size: 14 residues. CDR3 in DNA: TGTGCCAGCATCCCGGGGGGGGTTCCCTACGAGCAGTACTTC. It codes for CASIPGGVPYEQYF. Variable domain in full (rest from reference TRBV28 and TRBJ2-7): DVKVTQSSRYLVKRTGEKVFLECVQDMDHENMFWYRQDPGLGLRLIYFSYDVKMKEKGDIPEGYSVSREKKERFSLILESASTNQTSMYLCASIPGGVPYEQYFGPGTRLTVT.

This sequence joins TRBV6-1 and TRBJ2-5; D is perhaps TRBD2 (7 bases). The CDR3 is 16 amino acids. Trimming removed 4 bases from V and 5 bases from J, with 20 bases in between. CDR1 is MNHNS and CDR2 is SASEGT in the germline V gene. CDR3 bases: TGTGCCAGCAGTGTCGACCCCCGGGGGCGGGGGGAGACCCAGTACTTC. Protein sequence: CASSVDPRGRGETQYF.

This rearrangement joins TRBV5-4 to TRBJ2-3; 8 bases fit TRBD2. V was pared by 0 bases and J by 2 bases, with 8 bases of the junction left unmatched. The CDR3 runs to 17 residues. From germline, CDR1 is SGHNT and CDR2 YYREEE (reference sequence). This chain's CDR3 is CASSLAILAEHTDTQYF. CDR3 coding DNA: TGTGCCAGCAGCTTGGCCATACTAGCGGAACACACAGATACGCAGTATTTT.

V usage is TRBV14 and J usage is TRBJ2-2; 7 nucleotides match TRBD2. Germline V gene sequence: CDR1 SGHDN, CDR2 FVKESK. V lost 4 bases and J lost 5; bases outside the gene matches: 10. The CDR3 spans 16 residues. CDR3 sequence (DNA): TGTGCCAGCAGCCCCCTCACACCCGGGGGGACCGGGGAGCTGTTTTTT. Its translation: CASSPLTPGGTGELFF.

The chain joins TRBV29-1 to TRBJ1-4; unclear D gene. Trimming stripped 6 bases from V and 0 bases from J, with 11 bases between. The CDR3 covers 14 residues. Germline V lookup: CDR1 SQVTM, CDR2 ANQGSEA. CDR3 bases: TGCAGCGTCCTAGTGGGTACAACTAATGAAAAACTGTTTTTT. Its protein product is CSVLVGTTNEKLFF.

The chain recombines TRBV3-1 (or the pseudogene TRBV3-2) with TRBJ2-1; no clear D. V lost 0 bases and J lost 5, with 5 bases in between. The CDR3 sequence is 13 residues long. Germline CDR1 and CDR2: LGHDT and YNNKEL (reference sequence). The CDR3, as DNA: TGTGCCAGCAGCCAAGATTCCGACAATGAGCAGTTCTTC. Residues: CASSQDSDNEQFF.

This clone came up once. This rearrangement joins TRBV6-6 to TRBJ1-1, with D tentatively TRBD1 (5 bases). The germline V gene has CDR1 MNHNY and CDR2 SVGAGI (reference sequence). CDR3 size: 17 residues. Trimming shortened V by 5 bases and J by 6 bases, and 25 bases separated the two germline ends. CDR3 in amino acids: CASSPRGAGRRGAEAFF. The CDR3 DNA sequence: TGTGCCAGCAGTCCGAGGGGCGCAGGGCGTCGCGGGGCTGAAGCTTTCTTT.

This clone was observed once. This sequence joins TRBV11-3 and TRBJ2-4; 7 bases match TRBD1. From germline, CDR1 is SGHNT and CDR2 YENEEA. After removal of 1 base from V and 7 bases from J, the junction contained 1 base not matched to a gene. The CDR3 totals 13 residues. CDR3 sequence: CASSLGRGNIQYF. The CDR3, as DNA: TGTGCCAGCAGCTTAGGCAGGGGGAACATTCAGTACTTC. Complete variable domain (other parts from reference TRBV11-3 and TRBJ2-4): EAGVVQSPRYKIIEKKQPVAFWCNPISGHNTLYWYLQNLGQGPELLIRYENEEAVDDSQLPKDRFSAERLKGVDSTLKIQPAELGDSAVYLCASSLGRGNIQYFGAGTRLSVL.

Concerning this clone itself: The sample contains more than one DNA sequence encoding this CDR3. The J gene is TRBJ2-7, the V gene TRBV6-5; 7 bases line up with TRBD1. Germline trimming cut 6 bases from V and 2 bases from J; bases unmatched to any gene: 4. This CDR3 contains 13 residues. The germline V gene has CDR1 MNHEY and CDR2 SVGAGI. The chain's CDR3 is CASSRDRTYEQYF. CDR3 bases: TGTGCCAGCAGCCGGGACAGAACCTACGAGCAGTACTTC.

The chain carries TRBV10-2 and TRBJ1-1; tentative D call: TRBD1 (6 bases). CDR1 and CDR2 (germline): WSHSY, SAAADI. Deletions cut 7 bases from V and 0 bases from J, with 18 bases between. The CDR3 totals 16 residues. The CDR3 spells CASKRGANTMNTEAFF. CDR3 nucleotide sequence: TGCGCCAGCAAGCGGGGGGCGAATACCATGAACACTGAAGCTTTCTTT.

The gene calls are TRBV13 and TRBJ2-7; no definite D call. Germline V CDR1 and CDR2: PRHDT, FYEKMQ (reference sequence). Between the trimmed V and J ends, which lost 3 bases and 2 bases, there was a span of 11 bases. CDR3 length: 14 amino acids. The CDR3 here is CASSFPSVTYEQYF. In nucleotides, the CDR3 is TGTGCCAGCAGCTTCCCCTCAGTTACCTACGAGCAGTACTTC.

Only one count was recorded for this clone. The chain has TRBV5-6 and TRBJ2-3, with TRBD2 as a possible D gene (5 bases). Trimming took off 4 bases at V and 1 base at J, with 19 bases between the two ends. The CDR3 is 17 residues long. CDR1 SGHDT and CDR2 YYEEEE come from the germline V gene. The DNA for the CDR3 is TGTGCCAGCAGCCATCGACTACATGTTTATGGCACAGATACGCAGTATTTT. It yields the protein CASSHRLHVYGTDTQYF.

The rearrangement joins TRBV25-1 to TRBJ2-7; maybe TRBD1 (5 bases). The CDR3 has 14 residues. Looked up from germline, CDR1 is MGHDK and CDR2 is SYGVNS. Deletions cut 1 base from V and 4 bases from J, with 11 bases between. This chain's CDR3 is CASSESYRQYEQYF. CDR3 DNA: TGTGCCAGCAGTGAATCCTACCGACAGTACGAGCAGTACTTC.

This chain links TRBV7-8 with TRBJ1-2; 7 nucleotides match TRBD1. Germline V gene lookup returns CDR1 SGHVS and CDR2 FQNEAQ. J lost 4 bases, V lost 1 base, and 6 bases had no gene match. This CDR3 is built from 15 residues. CDR3 residues: CASSLEGTAGYGYTF. In nucleotides, the CDR3 is TGTGCCAGCAGCTTAGAGGGGACAGCTGGCTATGGCTACACCTTC. The whole variable domain, filled in from reference TRBV7-8 and TRBJ1-2, reads GAGVSQSPRYKVAKRGQDVALRCDPISGHVSLFWYQQALGQGPEFLTYFQNEAQLDKSGLPSDRFFAERPEGSVSTLKIQRTQQEDSAVYLCASSLEGTAGYGYTFGSGTRLTVV.

This chain connects TRBV7-9 to TRBJ2-5; D perhaps matches TRBD1 (7 bases). Deletions cut 5 bases from V and 0 bases from J, with 16 bases between. Germline V gene sequence: CDR1 SEHNR, CDR2 FQNEAQ (reference sequence). This CDR3 comprises 16 residues. Here the CDR3 reads CASSPRGDSHQETQYF. DNA for the CDR3: TGTGCCAGCAGCCCAAGGGGGGACAGCCACCAAGAGACCCAGTACTTC.

The chain carries TRBV4-2 and TRBJ1-3, with D possibly being TRBD1 (6 bases). In germline, CDR1 is LGHNA, CDR2 YNFKEQ. The CDR3 consists of 15 residues. The V gene lost 1 base and the J gene lost 4 bases, with 11 bases spanning the gap. CDR3 sequence (DNA): TGTGCCAGCAGCCAAGTTCAGGACAGAGGAAACACCATATATTTT. It translates to CASSQVQDRGNTIYF.

This chain connects TRBV16 to TRBJ1-4; D ambiguous. Germline CDR1 KGHSY, CDR2 FQNENV. The length of the CDR3 is 13 residues. V lost 4 bases and J 6 bases, leaving 9 bases between the germline ends. This CDR3 is CASSPSYDEKLFF. The CDR3 nucleotides read TGTGCCAGCAGCCCGAGCTACGATGAAAAACTGTTTTTT.

The rearrangement joins TRBV19 to TRBJ2-3; 13 nucleotides align to TRBD2. CDR1 is LNHDA, CDR2 SQIVND, per germline (reference sequence). After removal of 4 bases from V and 4 bases from J, the junction contained 2 bases not matched to a gene. The CDR3 has 15 residues. CDR3 nucleotide sequence: TGTGCCAGTAGTAGAGGACTAGCGGGAGCAGATACGCAGTATTTT. This sequence encodes CASSRGLAGADTQYF.

The V call is TRBV24-1, the J call TRBJ1-6; 10 bases are a match to TRBD1. Germline lookup yields CDR1 KGHDR and CDR2 SFDVKD. This CDR3 has 18 residues. Losses at the gene ends were 3 bases for V and 0 bases for J; bases not matched to a gene: 4. The CDR3: CATSDGGQGISYNSPLHF. Here the CDR3 DNA reads TGTGCCACCAGTGATGGGGGACAGGGGATCTCCTATAATTCACCCCTCCACTTT.

The chain has TRBV9 and TRBJ2-5; 9 bases are shared with TRBD2. The CDR3 length is 17 residues. The ends lost 0 bases at V and 2 bases at J; junction bases unmatched: 8. The germline V gene has CDR1 SGDLS and CDR2 YYNGEE. The CDR3 is CASSVAGSGGIQETQYF. The CDR3 DNA sequence: TGTGCCAGCAGCGTAGCTGGAAGCGGGGGGATTCAAGAGACCCAGTACTTC.

The V and J genes are TRBV3-1 (or the pseudogene TRBV3-2) and TRBJ2-1; TRBD2 agrees at 9 bases. J was trimmed by 5 bases and V by 5 bases; bases with no gene match: 13. Germline CDR1 LGHDT, CDR2 YNNKEL (reference sequence). The CDR3 length is 17 residues. For the CDR3, the DNA is TGTGCCAGCAGCTCAAGCATCCAAGCGGGAGGCAACAATGAGCAGTTCTTC. This encodes CASSSSIQAGGNNEQFF.

The chain joins TRBV7-9 to TRBJ2-7; no firm D call. V lost 4 bases and J lost 2, with 12 bases in between. The germline gives CDR1 SEHNR, CDR2 FQNEAQ (reference sequence). The CDR3 consists of 14 residues. As DNA, the CDR3 is TGTGCCAGCAGCTCCGAGGTCTCTCCCTACGAGCAGTACTTC. Translation: CASSSEVSPYEQYF.